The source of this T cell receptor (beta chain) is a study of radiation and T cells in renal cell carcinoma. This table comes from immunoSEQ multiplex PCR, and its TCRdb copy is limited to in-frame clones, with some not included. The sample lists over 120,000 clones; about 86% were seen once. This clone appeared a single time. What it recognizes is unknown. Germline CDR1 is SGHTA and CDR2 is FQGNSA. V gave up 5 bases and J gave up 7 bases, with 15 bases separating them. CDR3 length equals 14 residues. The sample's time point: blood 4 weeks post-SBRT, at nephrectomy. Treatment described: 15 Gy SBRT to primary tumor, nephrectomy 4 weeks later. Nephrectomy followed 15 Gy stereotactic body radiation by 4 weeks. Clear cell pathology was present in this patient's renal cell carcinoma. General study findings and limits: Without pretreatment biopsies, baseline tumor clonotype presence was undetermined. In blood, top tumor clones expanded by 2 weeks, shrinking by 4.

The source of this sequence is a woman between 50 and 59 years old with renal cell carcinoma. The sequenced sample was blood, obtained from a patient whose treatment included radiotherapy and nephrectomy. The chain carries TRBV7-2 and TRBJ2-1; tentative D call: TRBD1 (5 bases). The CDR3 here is CASSPRDLGNEQFF. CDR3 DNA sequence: TGTGCCAGCAGCCCCAGGGATCTGGGGAATGAGCAGTTCTTC. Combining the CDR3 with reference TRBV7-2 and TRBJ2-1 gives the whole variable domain GAGVSQSPSNKVTEKGKDVELRCDPISGHTALYWYRQSLGQGLEFLIYFQGNSAPDKSGLPSDRFSAERTGGSVSTLTIQRTQQEDSAVYLCASSPRDLGNEQFFGPGTRLTVL.